This is a list of T cell receptor beta chains from one sample in a study of blood T cell repertoires in COVID-19. The data were produced by immunoSEQ multiplex PCR, yet TCRdb's version contains in-frame clones alone and is incomplete. The sample includes 150,000 to 200,000 clones, about 90% of them seen just once. The material sequenced was peripheral blood. The receptor source for this set is a man aged 45-60 years with acute or convalescent COVID-19. Both conserved end residues are part of each CDR3. A D gene is named only where the DNA matches it firmly. Only some rows state a clone size, as once, few, many or a class for expanded clones.

CSVEAAGPNTGELFF TGCAGCGTTGAAGCGGCGGGTCCGAACACCGGGGAGCTGTTTTTT TRBJ2-2 NA TRBV29-1 15 NA
CASSNGLAGGQETQYF TGTGCCAGCAGTAACGGGCTAGCGGGGGGACAAGAGACCCAGTACTTC TRBJ2-5 NA TRBV7-2 16 TRBD2
CASSLSGRNEQFF TGTGCCAGCAGCTTGAGCGGACGCAATGAGCAGTTCTTC TRBJ2-1 NA TRBV7-9 13 NA
CASSFLAGGEDTQYF TGTGCCAGTAGTTTCCTAGCGGGGGGGGAAGATACGCAGTATTTT TRBJ2-3 NA TRBV19 15 TRBD2
CASSPQPGQHNQPQHF TGTGCCAGCTCACCACAACCGGGACAGCACAATCAGCCCCAGCATTTT TRBJ1-5 NA TRBV18 16 TRBD1
CASLARELPYEQYF TGTGCCAGCCTGGCCCGGGAACTCCCCTACGAGCAGTACTTC TRBJ2-7 few TRBV7-8 14 NA
CASSLPTATGTRSPLHF TGTGCCAGCAGCTTACCCACGGCGACAGGGACGCGGTCACCCCTCCACTTT TRBJ1-6 NA TRBV11-2 17 TRBD1
CASTMGYPKRGYTEAFF TGTGCCAGCACCATGGGGTATCCTAAAAGGGGCTACACTGAAGCTTTCTTT TRBJ1-1 NA TRBV27 17 NA
CAWSVHPLAETQYF TGTGCCTGGAGTGTACACCCCCTGGCCGAGACCCAGTACTTC TRBJ2-5 NA TRBV30 14 NA
CASSAGTNEKLFF TGTGCCTCCAGCGCGGGGACTAATGAAAAACTGTTTTTT TRBJ1-4 NA TRBV10-3 13 NA
CASSLTGAGANVLTF TGTGCCAGCAGTTTAACAGGGGCTGGGGCCAACGTCCTGACTTTC TRBJ2-6 NA TRBV27 15 TRBD1
CASSLAASGATSNTGELFF TGTGCCAGCAGTTTAGCGGCTAGCGGAGCAACCTCGAACACCGGGGAGCTGTTTTTT TRBJ2-2 NA TRBV27 19 TRBD2
CASEPHQRVRYF TGTGCCAGCGAGCCCCACCAGCGGGTACGGTACTTC TRBJ2-4 NA TRBV6-6 12 NA
CAWSGLRLAGGPRETQYF TGTGCCTGGAGTGGCCTAAGGCTAGCGGGGGGGCCCCGGGAGACCCAGTACTTC TRBJ2-5 NA TRBV30 18 TRBD2
CASSLGTGTTEAFF TGTGCCAGCAGTTTAGGGACAGGGACCACTGAAGCTTTCTTT TRBJ1-1 NA TRBV27 14 TRBD1
CASSYGFRNTGELFF TGTGCCAGCAGTTACGGGTTTCGGAACACCGGGGAGCTGTTTTTT TRBJ2-2 NA TRBV27 15 NA
CASSLTGTPYGYTF TGTGCCAGCAGCCTCACAGGAACTCCCTATGGCTACACCTTC TRBJ1-2 NA TRBV7-9 14 NA
CASSQDSSGANVLTF TGTGCCAGCAGCCAAGACAGCTCTGGGGCCAACGTCCTGACTTTC TRBJ2-6 once TRBV3-1/TRBV3-2 15 NA
CASSLGRGDGYTF TGTGCCAGCAGCTTGGGGAGGGGAGATGGCTACACCTTC TRBJ1-2 many TRBV5-4 13 NA
CASSQDPRLSNQPQHF TGTGCCAGCAGCCAAGACCCTCGGTTAAGCAATCAGCCCCAGCATTTT TRBJ1-5 NA TRBV4-2 16 NA
CASSHPKTGGFYGYTF TGTGCCAGCAGCCACCCCAAGACAGGGGGCTTCTATGGCTACACCTTC TRBJ1-2 NA TRBV4-2 16 TRBD1
CASSFYEGTEAFF TGTGCCAGCAGCTTTTACGAGGGTACTGAAGCTTTCTTT TRBJ1-1 NA TRBV7-9 13 NA
CASSFAPSGLYGYTF TGTGCCAGCAGTTTTGCCCCGAGCGGCCTCTATGGCTACACCTTC TRBJ1-2 NA TRBV27 15 NA
CASSQEGQNTEAFF TGTGCCAGCAGCCAAGAGGGACAGAACACTGAAGCTTTCTTT TRBJ1-1 NA TRBV7-9 14 NA
CAISEGPGSVYNEQFF TGTGCCATCAGTGAGGGGCCGGGATCGGTTTACAATGAGCAGTTCTTC TRBJ2-1 NA TRBV10-3 16 NA
CASSNWDTSYNEQFF TGTGCCAGCAGCAACTGGGACACGTCCTACAATGAGCAGTTCTTC TRBJ2-1 NA TRBV7-3 15 NA
CASSGTQGSEQYF TGCGCCAGCAGCGGAACACAGGGATCCGAGCAGTACTTC TRBJ2-7 NA TRBV10-1 13 NA
CASGVGLHTEAFF TGTGCTAGTGGTGTGGGACTGCACACTGAAGCTTTCTTT TRBJ1-1 NA TRBV12-5 13 NA
CASKNREANYGYTF TGTGCCAGTAAAAATCGGGAAGCTAACTATGGCTACACCTTC TRBJ1-2 NA TRBV19 14 NA
CASSIRQNQETQYF TGTGCCAGCAGCATACGACAGAACCAAGAGACCCAGTACTTC TRBJ2-5 NA TRBV28 14 NA
CASSVRAVDYGYTF TGTGCCAGCAGCGTCAGGGCGGTAGACTATGGCTACACCTTC TRBJ1-2 NA TRBV7-2 14 NA
CASSPKLGGEKLFF TGTGCCAGCAGCCCAAAGTTGGGAGGTGAAAAACTGTTTTTT TRBJ1-4 NA TRBV2 14 NA
CASSIPQGGEQYF TGTGCCAGTAGTATTCCGCAGGGGGGAGAGCAGTACTTC TRBJ2-7 once TRBV19 13 NA
CASRLRGAEAFF TGTGCCAGTAGACTCCGGGGGGCTGAAGCTTTCTTT TRBJ1-1 once TRBV19 12 NA
CAINNSTGGETQYF TGTGCCATCAATAACTCGACTGGAGGGGAGACCCAGTACTTC TRBJ2-5 NA TRBV10-3 14 NA
CASRELYNEQFF TGTGCCAGCAGGGAGCTCTACAATGAGCAGTTCTTC TRBJ2-1 once TRBV28 12 NA
CASVAGNSNQPQHF TGTGCCAGCGTTGCAGGTAATAGCAATCAGCCCCAGCATTTT TRBJ1-5 NA TRBV28 14 NA
CASSQAGGGGGYTF TGTGCCAGCAGCCAAGCGGGAGGAGGAGGGGGCTACACCTTC TRBJ1-2 NA TRBV3-1/TRBV3-2 14 NA
CATSDGGQGAEKLFF TGTGCCACCAGTGATGGGGGACAGGGGGCTGAAAAACTGTTTTTT TRBJ1-4 NA TRBV24-1 15 TRBD1
CASSSDLSGGPYF TGTGCCAGCAGCTCCGACCTCTCGGGAGGTCCGTATTTT TRBJ2-3 NA TRBV7-6 13 TRBD2
CASSSLAGAAYEQYF TGTGCCAGCAGCAGTTTAGCGGGAGCCGCCTACGAGCAGTACTTC TRBJ2-7 NA TRBV11-2 15 TRBD2